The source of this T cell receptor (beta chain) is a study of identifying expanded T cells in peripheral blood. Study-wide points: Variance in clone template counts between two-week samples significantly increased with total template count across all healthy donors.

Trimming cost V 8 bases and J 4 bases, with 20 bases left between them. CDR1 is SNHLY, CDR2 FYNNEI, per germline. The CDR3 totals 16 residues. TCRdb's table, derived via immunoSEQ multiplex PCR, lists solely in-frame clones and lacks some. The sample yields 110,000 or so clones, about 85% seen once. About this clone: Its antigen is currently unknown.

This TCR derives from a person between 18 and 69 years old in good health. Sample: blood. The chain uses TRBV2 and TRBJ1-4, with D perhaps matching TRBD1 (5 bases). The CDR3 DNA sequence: TGTGCCAGCTTTCGAACACCGGGACCGAATAATGAAAAACTGTTTTTT. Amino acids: CASFRTPGPNNEKLFF.